This T cell receptor (beta chain) was recovered during a study of early T cells in non-severe SARS-CoV-2 infection. Points from the study as a whole: The VDJdb matching leaned toward anti-spike CD8 responses and overlooked private and CD4 specificities.

TCRdb reprocessed the 5' RACE reads via MiXCR and lists one record per CDR3 protein. The profile shows more than 55,000 distinct CDR3 sequences, 12% of them singletons. This clonotype was found many times. What it binds is unknown. The sample was whole blood. The TCR originated in an adult who was a healthcare worker with PCR-confirmed SARS-CoV-2 infection or an uninfected control (not recorded which).

As DNA, the CDR3 is TGCGCCAGCAGCTTGGGGACTATTGATTACAATGAGCAGTTCTTC. Translating it yields CASSLGTIDYNEQFF. The chain links TRBV5-1 to TRBJ2-1; tentatively, D is TRBD2 (6 bases). Trimming shortened V by 0 bases and J by 4 bases, and 11 bases separated the two germline ends. The CDR3 contains 15 residues. The germline gives CDR1 SGHRS, CDR2 YFSETQ. Supplemented by reference TRBV5-1 and TRBJ2-1, the full variable domain reads KAGVTQTPRYLIKTRGQQVTLSCSPISGHRSVSWYQQTPGQGLQFLFEYFSETQRNKGNFPGRFSGRQFSNSRSEMNVSTLELGDSALYLCASSLGTIDYNEQFFGPGTRLTVL.